One sample yielded the 3 T cell receptor beta chains listed below, sequenced in a study of T cells after yellow fever vaccination. TCRdb fed the 5' RACE reads into MiXCR, producing one record per CDR3 protein. The sample carries over 35,000 distinct CDR3 sequences, around 6.4% recorded once. Sequences were derived from PBMCs, either bulk or a sorted T-cell subset (CD4+, CD8+, memory, or dextramer-sorted; not recorded which), sampled 45 days after the yellow fever booster vaccination. The receptors shown here come from a man younger than 40 who received the YFV17D yellow fever vaccine.

This clonotype was observed at least ten times. The chain recombines TRBV20-1 with TRBJ1-2; D is unresolved. CDR1 and CDR2 from the germline V gene are DFQATT and SNEGSKA (reference sequence). CDR3 length: 13 amino acids. Trimming shortened V by 6 bases and J by 3 bases, and 14 bases separated the two germline ends. The CDR3 sequence is CSAPDGTDYGYTF. The DNA for the CDR3 is TGCAGTGCCCCGGATGGTACGGACTATGGCTACACCTTC.

This clonotype has more than one count but fewer than ten. The chain couples TRBV20-1 to TRBJ2-6; perhaps D is TRBD1 or TRBD2 (6 bases each). Trimming stripped 3 bases from V and 2 bases from J, with 11 bases between. CDR1 is DFQATT and CDR2 is SNEGSKA in the germline V gene (reference sequence). The CDR3 totals 15 residues. The CDR3 sequence: CSARIGGPGANVLTF. The CDR3 DNA reads TGCAGTGCTAGGATAGGGGGGCCTGGGGCCAACGTCCTGACTTTC.

This clonotype was picked up many times. J is TRBJ2-7 and V is TRBV5-1, with 7 bases that match TRBD2. CDR1 and CDR2 from the germline V gene are SGHRS and YFSETQ. The CDR3 has 14 amino acids. V lost 1 base to trimming and J lost 5 bases; unmatched junction nucleotides: 6. The CDR3 sequence: CASSLWEGRDEQYF. DNA of the CDR3: TGCGCCAGCAGCTTGTGGGAGGGCCGAGACGAGCAGTACTTC.